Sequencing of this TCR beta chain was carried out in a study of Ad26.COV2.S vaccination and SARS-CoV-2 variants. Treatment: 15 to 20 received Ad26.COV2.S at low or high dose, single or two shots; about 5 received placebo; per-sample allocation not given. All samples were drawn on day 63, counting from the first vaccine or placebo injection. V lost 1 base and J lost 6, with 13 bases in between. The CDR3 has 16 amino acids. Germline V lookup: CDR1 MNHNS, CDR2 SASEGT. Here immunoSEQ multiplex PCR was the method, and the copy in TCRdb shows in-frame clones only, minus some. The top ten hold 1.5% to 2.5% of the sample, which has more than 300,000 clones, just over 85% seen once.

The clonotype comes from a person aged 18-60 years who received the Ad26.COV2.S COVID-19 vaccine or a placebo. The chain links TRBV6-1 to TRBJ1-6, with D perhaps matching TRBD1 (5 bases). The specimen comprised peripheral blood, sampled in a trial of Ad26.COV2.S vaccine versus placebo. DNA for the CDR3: TGTGCCAGCAGTGAAGGATTCGGGGGGACTAATTCACCCCTCCACTTT. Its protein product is CASSEGFGGTNSPLHF.